This T cell receptor (beta chain) was recorded in a study of T cells expressing NK-cell markers. TCRdb reprocessed the 5' RACE reads and keeps a single row for each CDR3 protein, giving no DNA. Its table records 550,000 or so distinct CDR3 sequences. CDR1 and CDR2 (germline): LGHDT, YNNKEL (reference sequence). The CDR3 extends over 14 amino acids. The sequenced sample was blood T cells: a sorted CD56 or NKG2C T cell subset, CD4+ or CD8+ T cells, or bulk PBMC T cells (not recorded which). The chain recombines TRBV3-1 with TRBJ2-1; no DNA is available, so the TRBD1 call from TCRdb remains unchecked. This sequence was found in a man in his late teens or twenties in good health. The CDR3 here is CASSQGEGYNEQFF.